Each of the 25 T cell receptor beta chains below was sequenced from the same sample in a study of CD8+ T cells in alopecia areata. Extracted RNA was reverse transcribed, and the resulting cDNA served as sequencing template. Sequencing was performed with immunoSEQ multiplex PCR; in TCRdb, only in-frame clones are kept and a portion is missing. This sample yields some 130,000 clones, of which about three fifths are seen a single time; around 6% belongs to the top ten. The material was CD4+ T cells sorted from blood, obtained at week 0. Every receptor here comes from a human donor with alopecia areata.

Turning to this clone: Different DNA sequences within this sample yield the same CDR3. The genes are TRBV30 and TRBJ1-1; weak D call: TRBD1 (6 bases). The CDR3 runs 16 residues. Deletions cut 5 bases from V and 1 base from J, with 20 bases between. The V gene's germline CDR1 is GTSNPN and CDR2 SVGIG (reference sequence). Here the CDR3 DNA reads TGTGCCTGGCTCGAGGAGGGGGGTATTAGGAACACTGAAGCTTTCTTT. It yields the protein CAWLEEGGIRNTEAFF.

The chain is built from TRBV29-1 and TRBJ2-1, with TRBD2 matching 8 bases. V lost 1 base, J lost 4 bases, and 3 bases stayed unmatched. From germline, CDR1 is SQVTM and CDR2 ANQGSEA. This CDR3 is 14 amino acids long. The CDR3 reads CSVEAQRGYNEQFF. In DNA form, the CDR3 reads TGCAGCGTTGAAGCCCAGCGGGGGTACAATGAGCAGTTCTTC.

This clone showed up just once. The chain joins TRBV19 to TRBJ2-5, with 8 bases aligning to TRBD1. Germline CDR1 LNHDA, CDR2 SQIVND (reference sequence). This CDR3 is built from 15 residues. V dropped 3 bases and J dropped 5; count of bases not matched to a gene: 8. CDR3: CASSMRTGRRETQYF. DNA for the CDR3: TGTGCCAGTAGTATGAGGACAGGGCGACGGGAGACCCAGTACTTC.

This clone occurred a few times. V and J are TRBV14 and TRBJ2-5, with 7 bases aligning to TRBD1. Germline lookup yields CDR1 SGHDN and CDR2 FVKESK. The CDR3 covers 15 residues. With V trimmed by 7 bases and J by 0 bases, 8 bases remained unmatched. The CDR3 DNA reads TGTGCCAGCAAGGGGGACAGTTTGTACCAAGAGACCCAGTACTTC. It encodes CASKGDSLYQETQYF.

This clone was recorded a few times. The gene calls are TRBV30 and TRBJ2-2, with a possible D match to TRBD1 (7 bases). Trimming shortened V by 3 bases and J by 0 bases, and 14 bases separated the two germline ends. Germline V gene data show CDR1 as GTSNPN and CDR2 as SVGIG (reference sequence). The CDR3 spans 16 residues. The CDR3 coding sequence is TGTGCCTGGAGAACTGCGGGACAGCCGAACACCGGGGAGCTGTTTTTT. Residues: CAWRTAGQPNTGELFF. Supplemented by reference TRBV30 and TRBJ2-2, the full variable domain reads SQTIHQWPATLVQPVGSPLSLECTVEGTSNPNLYWYRQAAGRGLQLLFYSVGIGQISSEVPQNLSASRPQDRQFILSSKKLLLSDSGFYLCAWRTAGQPNTGELFFGEGSRLTVL.

The chain couples TRBV18 to TRBJ2-7; TRBD1 matches at 8 bases. CDR1 is KGHSH and CDR2 is LQKENI in the germline V gene. V gave up 3 bases and J gave up 5 bases; unmatched junction bases: 6. This CDR3 region has 14 residues. The CDR3 DNA follows: TGTGCCAGCTCACCGGCGATACAGGGGGACGAGCAGTACTTC. Protein product: CASSPAIQGDEQYF.

The V gene is TRBV11-2, the J gene TRBJ1-1; TRBD1 agrees at 8 bases. Germline V gene data show CDR1 as SGHAT and CDR2 as FQNNGV. This CDR3 is 15 amino acids long. The J segment lost 4 bases and the V segment lost 0 bases, leaving 4 bases of the junction unmatched. CDR3 coding DNA: TGTGCCAGCAGCTTAGATTACAGGGGGAGCACTGAAGCTTTCTTT. This codes for CASSLDYRGSTEAFF.

The J gene is TRBJ2-2, the V gene TRBV5-1; D is ambiguous. V was clipped by 6 bases and J by 3 bases, with 15 bases between them. The CDR3 is made up of 15 amino acids. Germline V gene lookup returns CDR1 SGHRS and CDR2 YFSETQ. CDR3 protein: CASTERRSHTGELFF. CDR3 sequence (DNA): TGCGCCAGCACCGAAAGGCGGAGTCACACCGGGGAGCTGTTTTTT.

This clone was seen many times. This chain links TRBV30 with TRBJ1-5; the D is unclear. Trimming took off 3 bases at V and 5 bases at J, with 17 bases between the two ends. The CDR3 spans 15 residues. Germline lookup yields CDR1 GTSNPN and CDR2 SVGIG (reference sequence). CDR3 nucleotide sequence: TGTGCCTGGAGCACGAAAGGGTGGTCGGATCAGCCCCAGCATTTT. It is translated as CAWSTKGWSDQPQHF. Complete variable domain (other parts from reference TRBV30 and TRBJ1-5): SQTIHQWPATLVQPVGSPLSLECTVEGTSNPNLYWYRQAAGRGLQLLFYSVGIGQISSEVPQNLSASRPQDRQFILSSKKLLLSDSGFYLCAWSTKGWSDQPQHFGDGTRLSIL.

V and J are TRBV10-3 and TRBJ1-2; TRBD1 might be the D (6 bases). CDR3 length: 12 residues. Trimming took off 4 bases at V and 4 bases at J, with 7 bases between the two ends. The germline gives CDR1 ENHRY, CDR2 SYGVKD. The CDR3 sequence: CAISVQGYGYTF. The CDR3, as DNA: TGTGCCATCAGTGTACAGGGCTATGGCTACACCTTC.

This clone showed up just once. The chain joins TRBV2 to TRBJ1-5; D remains unclear. Trimming took 1 base from V and 6 from J, leaving 10 bases between them. CDR1 and CDR2 from the germline V gene are SNHLY and FYNNEI. CDR3 length: 14 amino acids. In DNA form, the CDR3 reads TGTGCCAGCAGTGAAGGTATGATCCGTCAGCCCCAGCATTTT. Translation: CASSEGMIRQPQHF.

V gene TRBV7-8 combines with J gene TRBJ2-3, with D perhaps TRBD2 (5 bases). Per the germline V gene, CDR1 is SGHVS and CDR2 is FQNEAQ. This CDR3 has 15 residues. The V end lost 0 bases, the J end lost 1 base, and 8 bases lay between the germline ends. CDR3 residues: CASSLALRGTDTQYF. CDR3 nucleotide sequence: TGTGCCAGCAGCTTAGCGTTGCGGGGCACAGATACGCAGTATTTT.

The V call is TRBV16, the J call TRBJ1-6, with D perhaps TRBD1 (5 bases). CDR3 length: 15 residues. The germline V and J ends were trimmed by 4 bases and 11 bases, with 18 bases remaining between them. Germline CDR1 is KGHSY and CDR2 is FQNENV. CDR3 DNA sequence: TGTGCCAGCAGCCGGGACCTCCCGGCGGCGACACCCCTCCACTTT. Amino acid sequence: CASSRDLPAATPLHF.

The chain uses TRBV4-3 and TRBJ1-6; D unclear. With 3 bases removed from V and 8 bases from J, the gap between germline ends came to 8 bases. There are 13 residues in the CDR3. The germline V gene encodes CDR1 LGHNA and CDR2 YSLEER. In DNA form, the CDR3 reads TGCGCCAGCAGCCAGGATTGGGATTCACCCCTCCACTTT. Protein: CASSQDWDSPLHF.

V is TRBV4-1 and J is TRBJ1-1, with a weak D call TRBD1 (6 bases). The CDR3 has 16 amino acids. The V gene lost 4 bases and the J gene lost 5 bases, with 20 bases spanning the gap. Per germline, CDR1 MGHRA and CDR2 YSYEKL. CDR3 coding DNA: TGCGCCAGCAGCCCTATTGGGACATTCCTGAGGACTGAAGCTTTCTTT. As protein: CASSPIGTFLRTEAFF.

The rearrangement uses TRBV19 and TRBJ1-5; 10 bases line up with TRBD1. The CDR3 spans 14 residues. Looked up from germline, CDR1 is LNHDA and CDR2 is SQIVND (reference sequence). Losses at the gene ends were 8 bases for V and 3 bases for J; bases not matched to a gene: 4. Written as DNA, the CDR3 is TGTGCCAGTGGGGACAGGGGTTTCAATCAGCCCCAGCATTTT. Protein sequence: CASGDRGFNQPQHF.

This clone occurred a few times. This chain joins TRBV25-1 and TRBJ2-1; D is perhaps TRBD1 (6 bases). Germline V CDR1 and CDR2: MGHDK, SYGVNS. The length of the CDR3 is 12 residues. V lost 2 bases and J lost 7, with 6 bases in between. As DNA, the CDR3 is TGTGCCAGCAGTGAACAGGGGAATGAGCAGTTCTTC. Amino acid sequence: CASSEQGNEQFF.

This chain joins TRBV7-9 and TRBJ1-1; D gene ambiguous. Deletions cut 2 bases from V and 5 bases from J, with 12 bases between. The germline CDR1 and CDR2 sequences are SEHNR and FQNEAQ (reference sequence). This CDR3 contains 14 residues. The DNA of the CDR3 is TGTGCCAGCAGCTTATTCGGGGAAGGGACTGAAGCTTTCTTT. Translated, it gives CASSLFGEGTEAFF. Combining the CDR3 with reference TRBV7-9 and TRBJ1-1 gives the whole variable domain DTGVSQNPRHKITKRGQNVTFRCDPISEHNRLYWYRQTLGQGPEFLTYFQNEAQLEKSRLLSDRFSAERPKGSFSTLEIQRTEQGDSAMYLCASSLFGEGTEAFFGQGTRLTVV.

This clone was detected a few times. The genes are TRBV5-6 and TRBJ1-3, with no clear D. Trimming stripped 0 bases from V and 1 base from J, with 5 bases between. The CDR3 has 14 amino acids. Germline V gene sequence: CDR1 SGHDT, CDR2 YYEEEE. The CDR3 DNA is TGTGCCAGCAGCTTGGTTCCGTCTGGAAACACCATATATTTT. The encoded protein is CASSLVPSGNTIYF.

This sequence joins TRBV30 and TRBJ2-3; D unclear. The V gene's germline CDR1 is GTSNPN and CDR2 SVGIG (reference sequence). The CDR3 runs to 12 residues. Trimming shortened V by 3 bases and J by 2 bases, and 6 bases separated the two germline ends. CDR3: CAWSLDTDTQYF. The CDR3 DNA reads TGTGCCTGGAGCCTAGACACAGATACGCAGTATTTT.

This clone has a handful of counts. The chain employs TRBV19 and TRBJ1-1; D call uncertain. The CDR3 length is 15 residues. The germline gives CDR1 LNHDA, CDR2 SQIVND (reference sequence). Between the trimmed V and J ends, which lost 5 bases and 1 base, there was a span of 14 bases. CDR3 DNA: TGTGCCAGTAGTGGATCGGAGGAGGGGAACACTGAAGCTTTCTTT. Encoded protein: CASSGSEEGNTEAFF. Looking up the rest from reference TRBV19 and TRBJ1-1 gives the full variable domain: DGGITQSPKYLFRKEGQNVTLSCEQNLNHDAMYWYRQDPGQGLRLIYYSQIVNDFQKGDIAEGYSVSREKKESFPLTVTSAQKNPTAFYLCASSGSEEGNTEAFFGQGTRLTVV.

The rearrangement links TRBV7-3 to TRBJ2-5; unclear D gene. CDR3 length: 13 amino acids. Germline V gene sequence: CDR1 SGHTA, CDR2 FQGTGA. The ends were cut back, 2 bases at V and 0 bases at J, with 4 bases in the middle. CDR3 coding DNA: TGTGCCAGCAGCTTAGCTTACCAAGAGACCCAGTACTTC. Protein product: CASSLAYQETQYF.

The rearrangement joins TRBV6-6 to TRBJ1-1; no definite D call. The CDR3 is 12 residues long. Trimming took off 0 bases at V and 8 bases at J, with 7 bases between the two ends. Germline V gene sequence: CDR1 MNHNY, CDR2 SVGAGI (reference sequence). The CDR3 nucleotides are TGTGCCAGCAGTTACTCAATGGGGGAAGCTTTCTTT. Residues: CASSYSMGEAFF.

This clone occurred a few times. This chain uses TRBV19 with TRBJ2-3; TRBD1 aligns across 9 bases. After removal of 6 bases from V and 4 bases from J, the junction contained 5 bases not matched to a gene. The CDR3 is made up of 14 amino acids. Germline V gives CDR1 LNHDA, CDR2 SQIVND (reference sequence). CDR3 bases: TGTGCCAGTAGCTCGGGACAGGGTGCAGATACGCAGTATTTT. It translates to CASSSGQGADTQYF.

This clone was observed a few times. The chain employs TRBV5-1 and TRBJ2-3; perhaps TRBD2 as D (6 bases). Germline CDR1 SGHRS, CDR2 YFSETQ. Deletions cut 9 bases from V and 3 bases from J, with 14 bases between. The CDR3 runs 13 residues. The CDR3 DNA is TGCGCCACCCGGAGGGGAGAGACAGATACGCAGTATTTT. Translation: CATRRGETDTQYF.